This T cell receptor (beta chain) was identified during a study of shared clonotypes between healthy human individuals. Study-wide results and caveats: Generally, naive subsets (rather than memory subsets) showed larger estimated richness.

To note about this clone: Its antigen remains unknown.

Germline lookup yields CDR1 GTSNPN and CDR2 SVGIG (reference sequence). The length of the CDR3 is 13 residues. V lost 4 bases, J lost 5 bases, and 7 bases stayed unmatched. Profiled with immunoSEQ multiplex PCR; TCRdb holds only in-frame clones, not every one. This repertoire shows roughly 680,000 clones, around 70% found once; its top ten account for approximately 1.7%. Sample: memory CD4+ T cells sorted from blood. Subset here: CD45RA-negative fraction. This TCR was recovered from a woman younger than 45 in good health. The V and J genes are TRBV30 and TRBJ1-2; 7 bases agree with TRBD1. For the CDR3, the DNA is TGTGCCTGGAAGGGAACAGGGGTTTATGGCTACACCTTC. Encoded protein: CAWKGTGVYGYTF.